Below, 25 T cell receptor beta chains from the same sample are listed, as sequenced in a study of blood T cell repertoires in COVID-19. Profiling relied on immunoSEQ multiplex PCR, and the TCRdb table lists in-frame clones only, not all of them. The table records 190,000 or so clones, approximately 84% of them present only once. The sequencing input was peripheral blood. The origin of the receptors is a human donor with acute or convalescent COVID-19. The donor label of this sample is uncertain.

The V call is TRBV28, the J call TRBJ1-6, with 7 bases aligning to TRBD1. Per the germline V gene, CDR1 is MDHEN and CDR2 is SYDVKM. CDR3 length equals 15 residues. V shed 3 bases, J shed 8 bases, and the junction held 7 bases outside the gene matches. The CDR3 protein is CASSLGDREHSPLHF. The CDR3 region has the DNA TGTGCCAGCAGTTTGGGTGACAGGGAGCATTCACCCCTCCACTTT. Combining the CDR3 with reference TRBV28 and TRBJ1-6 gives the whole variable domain DVKVTQSSRYLVKRTGEKVFLECVQDMDHENMFWYRQDPGLGLRLIYFSYDVKMKEKGDIPEGYSVSREKKERFSLILESASTNQTSMYLCASSLGDREHSPLHFGNGTRLTVT.

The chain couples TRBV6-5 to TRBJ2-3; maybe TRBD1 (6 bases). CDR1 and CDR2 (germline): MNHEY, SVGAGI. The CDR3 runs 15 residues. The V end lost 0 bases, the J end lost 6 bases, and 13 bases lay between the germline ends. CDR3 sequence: CASSYSEQGFDTQYF. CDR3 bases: TGTGCCAGCAGTTACTCGGAACAGGGTTTCGATACGCAGTATTTT.

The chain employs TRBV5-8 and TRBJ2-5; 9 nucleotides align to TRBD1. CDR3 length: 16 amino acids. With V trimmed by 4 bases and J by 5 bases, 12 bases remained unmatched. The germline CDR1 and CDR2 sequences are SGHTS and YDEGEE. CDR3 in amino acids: CASSTGTGRVGETQYF. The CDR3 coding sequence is TGTGCCAGCAGCACCGGGACAGGGAGGGTCGGGGAGACCCAGTACTTC.

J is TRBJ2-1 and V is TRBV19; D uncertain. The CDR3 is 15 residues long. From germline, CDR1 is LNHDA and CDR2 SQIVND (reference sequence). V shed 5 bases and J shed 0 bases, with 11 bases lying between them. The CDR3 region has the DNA TGTGCCAGTAGTGCCGATACGAGCTCCTACAATGAGCAGTTCTTC. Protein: CASSADTSSYNEQFF.

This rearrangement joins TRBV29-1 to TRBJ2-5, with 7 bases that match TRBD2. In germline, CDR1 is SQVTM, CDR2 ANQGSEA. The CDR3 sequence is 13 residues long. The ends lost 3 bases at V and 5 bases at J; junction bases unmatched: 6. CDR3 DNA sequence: TGCAGCGTTGACTCGGGACTACGGGAGACCCAGTACTTC. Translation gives CSVDSGLRETQYF.

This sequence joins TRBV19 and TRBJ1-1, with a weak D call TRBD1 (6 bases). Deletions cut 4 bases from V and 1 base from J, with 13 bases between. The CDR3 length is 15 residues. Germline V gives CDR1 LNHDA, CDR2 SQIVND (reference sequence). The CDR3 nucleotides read TGTGCCAGTAGTACTACTCGGACAGCGAACACTGAAGCTTTCTTT. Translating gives CASSTTRTANTEAFF.

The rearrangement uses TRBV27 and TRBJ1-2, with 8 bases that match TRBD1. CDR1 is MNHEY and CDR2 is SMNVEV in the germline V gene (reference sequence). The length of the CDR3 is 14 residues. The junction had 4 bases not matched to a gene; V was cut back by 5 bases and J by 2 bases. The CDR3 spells CASSLQGGNYGYTF. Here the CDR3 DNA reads TGTGCCAGCAGTCTACAGGGGGGGAACTATGGCTACACCTTC.

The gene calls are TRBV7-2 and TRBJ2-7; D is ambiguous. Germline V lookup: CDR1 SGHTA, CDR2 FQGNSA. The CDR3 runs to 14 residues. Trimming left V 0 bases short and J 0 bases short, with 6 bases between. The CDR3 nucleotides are TGTGCCAGCAGCTTAGCTAGAAACTCCTACGAGCAGTACTTC. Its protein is CASSLARNSYEQYF. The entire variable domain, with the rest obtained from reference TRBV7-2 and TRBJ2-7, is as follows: GAGVSQSPSNKVTEKGKDVELRCDPISGHTALYWYRQSLGQGLEFLIYFQGNSAPDKSGLPSDRFSAERTGGSVSTLTIQRTQQEDSAVYLCASSLARNSYEQYFGPGTRLTVT.

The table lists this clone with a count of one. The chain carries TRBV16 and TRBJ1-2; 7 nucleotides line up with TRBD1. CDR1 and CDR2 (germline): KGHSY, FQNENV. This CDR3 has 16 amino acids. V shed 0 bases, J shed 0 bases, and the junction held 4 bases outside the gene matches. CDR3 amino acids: CASSQSDRETNYGYTF. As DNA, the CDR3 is TGTGCCAGCAGCCAATCCGACAGGGAGACTAACTATGGCTACACCTTC.

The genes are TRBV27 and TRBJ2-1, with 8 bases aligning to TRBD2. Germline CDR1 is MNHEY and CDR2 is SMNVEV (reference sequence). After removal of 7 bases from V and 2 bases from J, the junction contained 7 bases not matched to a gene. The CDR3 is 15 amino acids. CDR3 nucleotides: TGTGCCAGCATTCCGGCGGGGGGTCCCTACAATGAGCAGTTCTTC. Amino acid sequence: CASIPAGGPYNEQFF.

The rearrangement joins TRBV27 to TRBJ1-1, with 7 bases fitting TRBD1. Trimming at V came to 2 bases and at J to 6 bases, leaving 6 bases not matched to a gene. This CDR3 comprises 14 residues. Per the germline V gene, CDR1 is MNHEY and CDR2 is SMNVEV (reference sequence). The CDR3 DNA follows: TGTGCCAGCAGTTTAAGACAGGGAGTGTCTGAAGCTTTCTTT. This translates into CASSLRQGVSEAFF.

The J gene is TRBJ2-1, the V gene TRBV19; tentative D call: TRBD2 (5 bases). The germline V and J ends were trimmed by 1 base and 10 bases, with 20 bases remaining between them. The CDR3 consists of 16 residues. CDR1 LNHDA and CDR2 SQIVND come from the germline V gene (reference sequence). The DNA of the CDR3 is TGTGCCAGTAGTATAGGGTGGGGAGCGTTGGCGTGGGAGCAGTTCTTC. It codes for CASSIGWGALAWEQFF.

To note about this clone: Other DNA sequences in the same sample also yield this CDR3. The CDR3 nucleotides are TGTGCCAGCAGTTTAAACAGGGACTACGAGCAGTACTTC. Amino acids: CASSLNRDYEQYF. This chain uses TRBV12-3 or TRBV12-4 with TRBJ2-7; D might be TRBD1 (6 bases). The V end lost 2 bases, the J end lost 3 bases, and 8 bases lay between the germline ends. The CDR3 spans 13 residues.

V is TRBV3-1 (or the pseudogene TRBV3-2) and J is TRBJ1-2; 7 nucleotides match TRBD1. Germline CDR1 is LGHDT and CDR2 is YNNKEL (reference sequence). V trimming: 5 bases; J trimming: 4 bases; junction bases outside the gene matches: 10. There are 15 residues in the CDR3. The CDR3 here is CASSKGQLQLYGYTF. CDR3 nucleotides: TGTGCCAGCAGCAAGGGACAGCTACAGCTCTATGGCTACACCTTC.

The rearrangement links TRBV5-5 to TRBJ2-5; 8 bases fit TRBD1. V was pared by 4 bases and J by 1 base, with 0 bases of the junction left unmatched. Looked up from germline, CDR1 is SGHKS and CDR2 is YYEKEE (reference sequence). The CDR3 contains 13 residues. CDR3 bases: TGTGCCAGCAGCGGGACAGGCCAAGAGACCCAGTACTTC. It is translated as CASSGTGQETQYF. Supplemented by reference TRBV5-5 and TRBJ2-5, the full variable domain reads DAGVTQSPTHLIKTRGQQVTLRCSPISGHKSVSWYQQVLGQGPQFIFQYYEKEERGRGNFPDRFSARQFPNYSSELNVNALLLGDSALYLCASSGTGQETQYFGPGTRLLVL.

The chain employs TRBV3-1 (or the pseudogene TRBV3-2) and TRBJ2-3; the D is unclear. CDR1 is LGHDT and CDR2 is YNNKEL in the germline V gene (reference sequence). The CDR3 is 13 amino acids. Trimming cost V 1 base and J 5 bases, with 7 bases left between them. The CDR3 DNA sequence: TGTGCCAGCAGCCAAGCCCCGCGAGATACGCAGTATTTT. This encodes CASSQAPRDTQYF.

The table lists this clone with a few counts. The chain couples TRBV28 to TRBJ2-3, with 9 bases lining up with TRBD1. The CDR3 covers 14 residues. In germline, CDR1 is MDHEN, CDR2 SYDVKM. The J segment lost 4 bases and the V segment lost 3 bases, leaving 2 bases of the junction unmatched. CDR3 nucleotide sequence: TGTGCCAGCAGTTTGACAGGGGGGCCAGATACGCAGTATTTT. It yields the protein CASSLTGGPDTQYF.

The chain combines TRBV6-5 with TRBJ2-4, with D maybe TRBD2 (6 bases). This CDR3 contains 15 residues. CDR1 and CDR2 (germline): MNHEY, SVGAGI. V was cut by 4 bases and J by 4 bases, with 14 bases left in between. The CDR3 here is CASSSLSAGKNIQYF. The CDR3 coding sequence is TGTGCCAGCAGTTCTTTATCGGCGGGAAAAAACATTCAGTACTTC.

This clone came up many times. CDR3 in amino acids: CASSFGGHEQYF. The CDR3 DNA is TGTGCCAGCAGTTTTGGCGGCCACGAGCAGTACTTC. The chain is built from TRBV12-3 or TRBV12-4 and TRBJ2-7; no firm D call. V was pared by 3 bases and J by 5 bases, with 8 bases between. The CDR3 has 12 amino acids.

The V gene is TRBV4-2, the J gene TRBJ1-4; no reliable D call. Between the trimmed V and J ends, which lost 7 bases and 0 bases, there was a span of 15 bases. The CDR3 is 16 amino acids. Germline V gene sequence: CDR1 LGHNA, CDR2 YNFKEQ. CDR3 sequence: CASNRQEDATNEKLFF. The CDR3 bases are TGTGCCAGCAATCGCCAGGAAGATGCAACTAATGAAAAACTGTTTTTT.

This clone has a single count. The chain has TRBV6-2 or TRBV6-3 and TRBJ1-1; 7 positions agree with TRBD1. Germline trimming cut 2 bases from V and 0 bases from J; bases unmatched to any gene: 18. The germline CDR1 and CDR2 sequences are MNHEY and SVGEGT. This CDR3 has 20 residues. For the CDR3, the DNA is TGTGCCAGCAGTTACCATAGGGAACGACAGGGTAGCTTCCTGAACACTGAAGCTTTCTTT. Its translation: CASSYHRERQGSFLNTEAFF.

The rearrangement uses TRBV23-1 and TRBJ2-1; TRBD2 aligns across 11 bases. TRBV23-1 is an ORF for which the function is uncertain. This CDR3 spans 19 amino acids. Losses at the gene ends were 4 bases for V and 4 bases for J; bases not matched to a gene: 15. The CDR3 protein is CASSPRKGLAAYWYNEQFF. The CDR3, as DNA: TGCGCCAGCAGTCCCCGTAAGGGACTAGCGGCCTACTGGTACAATGAGCAGTTCTTC.

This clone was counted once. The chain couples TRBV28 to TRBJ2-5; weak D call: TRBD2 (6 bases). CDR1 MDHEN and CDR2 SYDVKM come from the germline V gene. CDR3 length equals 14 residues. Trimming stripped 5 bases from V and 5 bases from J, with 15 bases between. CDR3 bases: TGTGCCAGCAGTCCAGGGACTGCTCTGGAGACCCAGTACTTC. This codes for CASSPGTALETQYF.

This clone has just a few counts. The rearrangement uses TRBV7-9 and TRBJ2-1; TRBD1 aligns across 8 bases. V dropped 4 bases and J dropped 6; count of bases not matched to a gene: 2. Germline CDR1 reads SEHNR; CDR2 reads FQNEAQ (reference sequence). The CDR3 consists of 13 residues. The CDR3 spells CASSSTGGNEQFF. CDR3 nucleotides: TGTGCCAGCAGCTCAACAGGGGGCAATGAGCAGTTCTTC.

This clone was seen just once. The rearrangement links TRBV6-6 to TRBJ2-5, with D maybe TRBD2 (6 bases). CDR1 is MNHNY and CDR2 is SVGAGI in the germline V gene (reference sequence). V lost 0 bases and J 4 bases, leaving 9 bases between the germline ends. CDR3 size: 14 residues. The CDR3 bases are TGTGCCAGCAGTTACTCACTCGGGGGAGAGACCCAGTACTTC. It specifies CASSYSLGGETQYF.